These 18 T cell receptor beta chains were sequenced from one sample in a study of T cell clonotyping in hematopoietic cell transplantation. The method was immunoSEQ multiplex PCR; TCRdb's version includes in-frame clones alone and lacks a portion of them. The sample yields under 20,000 clones, roughly 80% seen once. Time point noted: recipient sample about 28 days before transplant, after cytoreduction. This specimen was peripheral blood mononuclear cells, taken before stem cell transplant. The receptor set was obtained from a man aged 60 to 75 with acute myeloid leukemia. Some clones in this sample may be carry-over from other donors' samples.

The V call is TRBV9, the J call TRBJ1-1; D unresolved. The CDR3 spans 12 residues. With 2 bases removed from V and 3 bases from J, the gap between germline ends came to 5 bases. Germline V gives CDR1 SGDLS, CDR2 YYNGEE. The CDR3 DNA sequence: TGTGCCAGCAGCGTTGGGGACACTGAAGCTTTCTTT. This encodes CASSVGDTEAFF.

This clone has more than one count but fewer than ten. The chain combines TRBV18 with TRBJ2-3, with 7 positions matching TRBD2. Germline V gene sequence: CDR1 KGHSH, CDR2 LQKENI. V lost 6 bases, J lost 1 base, and 10 bases stayed unmatched. The CDR3 has 16 amino acids. Here the CDR3 DNA reads TGTGCCAGCTCCTTAGCGACGGCGGGGGGCACAGATACGCAGTATTTT. Encoded protein: CASSLATAGGTDTQYF.

J is TRBJ2-3 and V is TRBV11-1, with 8 bases identical to TRBD2. The CDR3 extends over 17 amino acids. The germline gives CDR1 SGHAT, CDR2 FQDESV (reference sequence). The V gene end was trimmed by 5 bases and the J gene end by 5 bases; junction bases not matched to a gene: 15. The CDR3 is CASSRDTSGTRGDTQYF. CDR3 sequence (DNA): TGTGCCAGCAGCCGGGACACGTCAGGGACTAGGGGAGATACGCAGTATTTT.

A single count supports this clone. The chain recombines TRBV6-6 with TRBJ1-1, with a weak D call TRBD1 (5 bases). Trimming stripped 6 bases from V and 8 bases from J, with 19 bases between. Germline values: CDR1 MNHNY, CDR2 SVGAGI (reference sequence). The CDR3 is 14 amino acids. The CDR3 loop reads CASRPSSTDPEAFF. The CDR3 DNA follows: TGTGCCAGCAGACCTTCCTCGACAGACCCGGAAGCTTTCTTT.

This clone came up a few times. The chain links TRBV5-8 to TRBJ1-5; D possibly corresponds to TRBD1 (5 bases). Germline V lookup: CDR1 SGHTS, CDR2 YDEGEE. Trimming took off 0 bases at V and 5 bases at J, with 12 bases between the two ends. This CDR3 has 15 amino acids. The CDR3 protein is CASSLALGGDQPQHF. CDR3 in DNA: TGTGCCAGCAGCTTGGCTTTGGGGGGGGATCAGCCCCAGCATTTT.

This clone has a handful of counts. The chain uses TRBV11-1 and TRBJ1-2, with 7 bases matching TRBD1. The V gene end was trimmed by 4 bases and the J gene end by 8 bases; junction bases not matched to a gene: 7. Germline lookup yields CDR1 SGHAT and CDR2 FQDESV (reference sequence). The CDR3 has 13 amino acids. CDR3 sequence reads: CASSSTGVRGYTF. The CDR3 DNA reads as TGTGCCAGCAGCTCAACAGGGGTACGGGGCTACACCTTC.

V is TRBV2 and J is TRBJ1-3; TRBD1 might be the D (5 bases). The CDR3 sequence is 14 residues long. Germline V gene sequence: CDR1 SNHLY, CDR2 FYNNEI. Trimming pared 7 bases from V and 5 bases from J, leaving 15 bases between. The CDR3 region has the DNA TGTGCCAGCATTCCCGGGACCACTCGAAACACCATATATTTT. Amino acids: CASIPGTTRNTIYF.

The chain has TRBV19 and TRBJ1-5; D unclear. This CDR3 is 13 amino acids long. V gave up 2 bases and J gave up 4 bases, with 6 bases separating them. Germline V gene data show CDR1 as LNHDA and CDR2 as SQIVND (reference sequence). CDR3 protein: CASSISLNQPQHF. CDR3 nucleotide sequence: TGTGCCAGTAGTATATCCCTAAATCAGCCCCAGCATTTT. Drawing the rest from reference TRBV19 and TRBJ1-5, the complete variable domain is DGGITQSPKYLFRKEGQNVTLSCEQNLNHDAMYWYRQDPGQGLRLIYYSQIVNDFQKGDIAEGYSVSREKKESFPLTVTSAQKNPTAFYLCASSISLNQPQHFGDGTRLSIL.

The V gene is TRBV5-8, the J gene TRBJ1-1, with D possibly matching TRBD1 (5 bases). CDR3 length: 15 amino acids. Germline V gene data show CDR1 as SGHTS and CDR2 as YDEGEE. Trimming removed 0 bases from V and 4 bases from J, with 13 bases in between. The CDR3 DNA sequence: TGTGCCAGCAGCTTGGACAGGAACCGGGGCACTGAAGCTTTCTTT. Translating it yields CASSLDRNRGTEAFF.

The chain carries TRBV28 and TRBJ1-5, with D unclear. The CDR3 extends over 13 amino acids. V gave up 2 bases and J gave up 6 bases, with 8 bases separating them. The germline V gene encodes CDR1 MDHEN and CDR2 SYDVKM. DNA of the CDR3: TGTGCCAGCAGTTTAGTGGGAAGTCAGCCCCAGCATTTT. Translating gives CASSLVGSQPQHF.

This chain links TRBV6-5 with TRBJ2-1; a possible D gene is TRBD1 (5 bases). The CDR3 covers 12 residues. Trimming cost V 6 bases and J 9 bases, with 12 bases left between them. The germline CDR1 and CDR2 sequences are MNHEY and SVGAGI. The CDR3, as DNA: TGTGCCAGCAGAGCAGGGTTGGGTGAGCAGTTCTTC. Its translation is CASRAGLGEQFF.

This chain connects TRBV27 to TRBJ2-3; 10 nucleotides align to TRBD2. V gave up 6 bases and J gave up 0 bases; unmatched junction bases: 3. CDR1 is MNHEY and CDR2 is SMNVEV in the germline V gene (reference sequence). The CDR3 extends over 15 amino acids. CDR3 residues: CASRGLAVSTDTQYF. CDR3 nucleotides: TGTGCCAGCAGAGGACTAGCGGTTAGCACAGATACGCAGTATTTT.

The CDR3 is CASSRGQSEYNSPLHF. DNA of the CDR3: TGTGCCAGCAGCCGGGGACAGAGCGAGTATAATTCACCCCTCCACTTT. The V call is TRBV4-2, the J call TRBJ1-6; 7 nucleotides agree with TRBD1. Germline V lookup: CDR1 LGHNA, CDR2 YNFKEQ. The V gene end was trimmed by 4 bases and the J gene end by 4 bases; junction bases not matched to a gene: 7. This CDR3 comprises 16 residues.

The chain joins TRBV5-1 to TRBJ2-7; 9 bases are a match to TRBD1. There are 13 residues in the CDR3. Per the germline V gene, CDR1 is SGHRS and CDR2 is YFSETQ. The V segment lost 4 bases and the J segment 5 bases; nucleotides outside the gene matches: 4. The CDR3 is CASSIGTGNEQYF. CDR3 coding DNA: TGCGCCAGCAGCATCGGGACAGGGAACGAGCAGTACTTC.

The V gene is TRBV7-2, the J gene TRBJ2-7; D call uncertain. CDR1 and CDR2 (germline): SGHTA, FQGNSA. CDR3 length: 14 amino acids. Trimming left V 1 base short and J 6 bases short, with 13 bases between. CDR3 residues: CASSLGPFLGEQYF. In DNA form, the CDR3 reads TGTGCCAGCAGCTTAGGGCCATTCCTGGGCGAGCAGTACTTC.

The genes are TRBV6-4 and TRBJ1-1, with 7 nucleotides matching TRBD1. The germline CDR1 and CDR2 sequences are MRHNA and SNTAGT. This CDR3 comprises 15 residues. V was pared by 3 bases and J by 4 bases, with 8 bases of the junction left unmatched. The CDR3 nucleotides are TGTGCCAGCAGTGAATCAGACAGGGTCGGCACTGAAGCTTTCTTT. Amino acid sequence: CASSESDRVGTEAFF.

The chain is built from TRBV9 and TRBJ1-1; D remains ambiguous. Per the germline V gene, CDR1 is SGDLS and CDR2 is YYNGEE. The V end was cut by 0 bases, the J end by 0 bases, with 9 bases between. This CDR3 comprises 15 residues. CDR3 sequence reads: CASSVDNSMNTEAFF. CDR3 nucleotide sequence: TGTGCCAGCAGCGTAGATAACAGCATGAACACTGAAGCTTTCTTT.

The chain couples TRBV28 to TRBJ2-7; D perhaps matches TRBD1 (6 bases). The CDR3 consists of 17 residues. With 2 bases removed from V and 7 bases from J, the gap between germline ends came to 24 bases. CDR1 is MDHEN, CDR2 SYDVKM, per germline. For the CDR3, the DNA is TGTGCCAGCAGTTTACCTCGCCCCCTTACAGGGCGAAGTGAGCAGTACTTC. The encoded protein is CASSLPRPLTGRSEQYF.